This T cell receptor (beta chain) is drawn from a study of metastatic and nonmetastatic thyroid tumors. Study background: Repertoires were compared across blood and tumor or nodule tissue from malignant and benign thyroid patients. General observations from the study: Malignant tumors reportedly showed significantly higher TCR beta diversity than benign nodules in both blood and tumor.

Patients were all untreated before their thyroid surgery. TCRdb re-analyzed the PCR reads through MiXCR. The sample lists 55,000 to 75,000 clones; roughly 18% were seen once. This clone was detected many times. Its specificity is unknown. This CDR3 contains 14 residues. The V segment lost 3 bases and the J segment 5 bases; nucleotides outside the gene matches: 6. The germline CDR1 and CDR2 sequences are ENHRY and SYGVKD. This chain uses TRBV10-3 with TRBJ2-7; 8 bases match TRBD1. Sequenced: blood. The TCR originated in a female donor with papillary thyroid cancer or a benign thyroid nodule (not recorded which). Some clones in this sample may be carry-over from other donors' samples. In DNA, the CDR3 is TGTGCCATCAGTGAAGTGACAGGGGCCAACGAGCAGTACTTC. This sequence encodes CAISEVTGANEQYF.